This T cell receptor beta chain was documented in a study of blood T cell repertoires in COVID-19. The overall study: The United States, Italy and Spain supplied acute and convalescent COVID-19 samples.

This clone was counted once. The same CDR3 arises from other DNA sequences in this sample as well. The V end lost 0 bases, the J end lost 2 bases, and 9 bases lay between the germline ends. Germline V gene lookup returns CDR1 SGHRS and CDR2 YFSETQ. CDR3 length: 14 residues. Residents of 20 to 25 US areas, aged roughly 18 to 89 years, made up the participants. Clinical history reported by participants formed the basis on which cohorts were assigned. Sequenced by immunoSEQ multiplex PCR; TCRdb stores in-frame clones only, minus some. The profile shows 130,000 to 150,000 clones, 70% to 90% of them singletons.

What was sequenced was PBMCs or T cells enriched from blood (not recorded which). The chain recombines TRBV5-1 with TRBJ2-7, with D maybe TRBD1 (6 bases). This clonotype originated in a woman in her 30s with acute COVID-19. CDR3 residues: CASSLVQGAYEQYF. The DNA for the CDR3 is TGCGCCAGCAGCTTGGTACAGGGAGCCTACGAGCAGTACTTC.